This TCR beta chain was sequenced for a study of T cell repertoires in cytomegalovirus infection. This clonotype was seen more than once but under ten times. Its specificity is not known. The V and J ends lost 7 bases and 5 bases, in that order; junction bases with no gene match: 7. The CDR3 totals 14 residues. TCRdb re-derived calls from the reads in MiXCR, one entry per CDR3 protein. This sample yields approximately 280,000 distinct CDR3 sequences, of which around 20% are seen a single time; 15% to 20% belongs to the top ten. The chain links TRBV12-3 or TRBV12-4 to TRBJ2-3; 9 bases are a match to TRBD1. The starting material was cultured PBMCs, obtained from culture after CMV antigen stimulation. The source of this sequence is a human donor in good health (CMV status not recorded). Some clones in this sample may be carry-over from other donors' samples. The CDR3 region is CASTRDRAGDTQYF. CDR3 bases: TGTGCCAGCACCCGGGACAGGGCTGGAGATACGCAGTATTTT.